This entry concerns a single T cell receptor (beta chain). Its antigen is as yet unknown. The data stem from a study of shared clonotypes between healthy human individuals. General study points: In this cohort, only blood was sampled, and tissue repertoires likely differ.

This CDR3 comprises 12 residues. CDR1 and CDR2 (germline): SGHAT, FQNNGV. Deep was the level used in running the assay. PBMC DNA, left unsorted, was sequenced on ten immunoSEQ deep assay plates. Authors' analysis steps: Quality scores were absent from the junction-only immunoSEQ sequences, so filtering differed. Clones were read by immunoSEQ multiplex PCR, and TCRdb kept only the in-frame ones, dropping some. V and J calls and clone size are copied from that table; D and trimming were computed from the DNA. The data hold roughly 500,000 clones, with 79% observed a single time. Sequencing was done on a sample of PBMCs. The TCR was taken from a middle-aged woman in good health. Some clones in this sample may be carry-over from other donors' samples. The genes are TRBV11-2 and TRBJ2-5; D uncertain. The DNA end favors TRBJ2-7, so the J call may be wrong. The CDR3 nucleotides read TGTGCCAGCAGCCTTCCAATTGGCGAGCAGTACTTC. It translates to CASSLPIGEQYF.